The clone carrying this T cell receptor (beta chain) showed up just a few times. Its antigen is not known. With the read ending 3 residues before the CDR3 end, the germline J gene is used to fill in that end. This CDR3 has 12 residues. Trimming took off 3 bases at V and 6 bases at J, with 9 bases between the two ends. Germline V lookup: CDR1 SNHLY, CDR2 FYNNEI. The protocol was immunoSEQ multiplex PCR, while the TCRdb copy is restricted to in-frame clones and leaves out a portion. The sample counts some 11,000 clones, none seen once; the ten largest own roughly 7.4%. The data were obtained in a study of T cell clonality in common variable immunodeficiency. The study, taken as a whole, reports: CVID subjects had higher TCRbeta clonality than healthy controls, most marked in about a third. In common variable immunodeficiency, TCR beta chains reportedly carried fewer deletions and N-nucleotide insertions.

The clonotype comes from a human donor with common variable immunodeficiency. This chain links TRBV2 with TRBJ2-7, with a tentative D call TRBD2 (5 bases). Sample: peripheral blood mononuclear cells. The sequenced CDR3 bases are TGTGCCAGCAGTGATGGACTCTCCGAG. The encoded protein is CASSDGLSE. The entire CDR3 sequence reads CASSDGLSEQYF.